The 20 T cell receptor beta chains reported below all come from one sample, sequenced in a study of graft-versus-host responses after intestinal transplantation. For these TCRs, the target antigens are not known. Measured with immunoSEQ multiplex PCR; TCRdb has only the in-frame clones, and not every one. The sample lists around 100,000 clones; about nine tenths were seen once. Source: unstimulated CD4+ T cells sorted from spleen or lymph node cells, taken before transplant. The receptors were gathered from a human donor who was the organ donor for an intestinal transplant.

This chain joins TRBV20-1 and TRBJ2-5, with a tentative D call TRBD2 (6 bases). Trimming left V 3 bases short and J 4 bases short, with 6 bases between. This CDR3 has 11 amino acids. Germline V CDR1 and CDR2: DFQATT, SNEGSKA (reference sequence). The CDR3 nucleotides are TGCAGTGCTAGCGGGGGAGAGACCCAGTACTTC. It yields the protein CSASGGETQYF.

This chain connects TRBV4-2 to TRBJ2-3, with 13 positions matching TRBD2. This CDR3 has 18 residues. V gave up 4 bases and J gave up 1 base; unmatched junction bases: 8. Germline V gives CDR1 LGHNA, CDR2 YNFKEQ. CDR3 residues: CASSRTSLAGGGTDTQYF. Here the CDR3 DNA reads TGTGCCAGCAGCCGCACGTCACTAGCGGGGGGGGGCACAGATACGCAGTATTTT.

CDR3 sequence reads: CAWTIRENTEAFF. The CDR3 DNA follows: TGTGCCTGGACTATCAGGGAGAACACTGAAGCTTTCTTT. The gene calls are TRBV30 and TRBJ1-1; possible D gene TRBD1, 5 bases. The germline CDR1 and CDR2 sequences are GTSNPN and SVGIG (reference sequence). The V gene lost 4 bases and the J gene lost 1 base, with 10 bases spanning the gap. The CDR3 consists of 13 residues. The complete variable domain, with remaining parts taken from reference TRBV30 and TRBJ1-1, reads SQTIHQWPATLVQPVGSPLSLECTVEGTSNPNLYWYRQAAGRGLQLLFYSVGIGQISSEVPQNLSASRPQDRQFILSSKKLLLSDSGFYLCAWTIRENTEAFFGQGTRLTVV.

The CDR3 region is CSVATGVNQPQHF. The CDR3 coding sequence is TGCAGCGTCGCGACAGGGGTGAATCAGCCCCAGCATTTT. The chain has TRBV29-1 and TRBJ1-5; 8 nucleotides align to TRBD1. J gave up 4 bases and V 6 bases, and 5 bases lay outside the gene matches. The CDR3 is 13 residues long. Germline CDR1 SQVTM, CDR2 ANQGSEA.

The chain carries TRBV5-1 and TRBJ2-3, with a possible D match to TRBD2 (6 bases). This CDR3 comprises 15 residues. Between the trimmed V and J ends, which lost 3 bases and 2 bases, there was a span of 13 bases. CDR1 is SGHRS, CDR2 YFSETQ, per germline. CDR3 sequence: CASSSGGSYTDTQYF. The DNA for the CDR3 is TGCGCCAGCAGCTCAGGAGGGTCCTACACAGATACGCAGTATTTT.

This chain joins TRBV7-2 and TRBJ1-3; tentative D call: TRBD1 (5 bases). The CDR3 extends over 15 amino acids. Trimming took off 1 base at V and 8 bases at J, with 15 bases between the two ends. Germline V gene lookup returns CDR1 SGHTA and CDR2 FQGNSA. The CDR3 DNA sequence: TGTGCCAGCAGCTTAGTCGCCTTGGGAGGGGACACCATATATTTT. It is translated as CASSLVALGGDTIYF.

The table lists this clone with a count of one. The V call is TRBV19, the J call TRBJ2-5; D may be TRBD2 (6 bases). Germline V lookup: CDR1 LNHDA, CDR2 SQIVND (reference sequence). V lost 3 bases, J lost 5 bases, and 19 bases lay in between. This CDR3 is 16 amino acids long. CDR3 loop: CASSIGNKRGSETQYF. DNA for the CDR3: TGTGCCAGTAGTATCGGAAACAAACGGGGGTCGGAGACCCAGTACTTC.

The genes are TRBV11-2 and TRBJ1-1, with unresolved D. V was pared by 3 bases and J by 1 base, with 12 bases between. The CDR3 contains 15 residues. The V gene's germline CDR1 is SGHAT and CDR2 FQNNGV. This CDR3 is CASSFTAAGNTEAFF. The CDR3 DNA follows: TGTGCCAGCAGCTTTACAGCGGCGGGGAACACTGAAGCTTTCTTT.

The rearrangement uses TRBV7-2 and TRBJ2-3, with TRBD2 matching over 13 bases. Germline CDR1 is SGHTA and CDR2 is FQGNSA. This CDR3 contains 15 residues. With 1 base clipped from V and 7 bases from J, the junction kept 2 bases outside the gene matches. This chain's CDR3 is CASSLEGLAGNTQYF. CDR3 nucleotides: TGTGCCAGCAGCTTAGAGGGACTAGCGGGAAATACGCAGTATTTT.

The chain uses TRBV19 and TRBJ1-4, with D perhaps matching TRBD1 (6 bases). The V gene lost 6 bases and the J gene lost 2 bases, with 10 bases spanning the gap. This CDR3 has 14 amino acids. From germline, CDR1 is LNHDA and CDR2 SQIVND (reference sequence). CDR3 sequence (DNA): TGTGCCAGTAGCACAGGGTCTACTAATGAAAAACTGTTTTTT. It codes for CASSTGSTNEKLFF. Together with reference TRBV19 and TRBJ1-4, the CDR3 gives the full variable domain: DGGITQSPKYLFRKEGQNVTLSCEQNLNHDAMYWYRQDPGQGLRLIYYSQIVNDFQKGDIAEGYSVSREKKESFPLTVTSAQKNPTAFYLCASSTGSTNEKLFFGSGTQLSVL.

The chain links TRBV7-3 to TRBJ2-3; D remains ambiguous. The germline gives CDR1 SGHTA, CDR2 FQGTGA. Trimming removed 0 bases at V and 0 bases at J, with 7 bases between. The CDR3 has 15 residues. The CDR3 region is CASSLTQTSTDTQYF. CDR3 nucleotides: TGTGCCAGCAGCTTAACGCAAACTAGCACAGATACGCAGTATTTT.

The chain combines TRBV19 with TRBJ2-4; possible D gene TRBD1, 5 bases. The V gene's germline CDR1 is LNHDA and CDR2 SQIVND (reference sequence). The CDR3 runs 14 residues. The ends were cut back, 5 bases at V and 0 bases at J, with 8 bases in the middle. The CDR3 loop is CASSAGLAKNIQYF. DNA of the CDR3: TGTGCCAGTAGTGCAGGGCTAGCCAAAAACATTCAGTACTTC.

The CDR3 DNA is TGTGCCAGCTCCCCGATTAGCGGGGGGGCCACAGATACGCAGTATTTT. Translating it yields CASSPISGGATDTQYF. The rearrangement uses TRBV18 and TRBJ2-3; 11 nucleotides agree with TRBD2. Germline lookup yields CDR1 KGHSH and CDR2 LQKENI. Trimming at V came to 6 bases and at J to 2 bases, leaving 7 bases not matched to a gene. This CDR3 spans 16 amino acids.

V is TRBV9 and J is TRBJ1-1; 7 nucleotides align to TRBD1. CDR3 length: 14 residues. With V trimmed by 4 bases and J by 5 bases, 8 bases remained unmatched. Germline CDR1 is SGDLS and CDR2 is YYNGEE. This CDR3 is CASSLGTVLTEAFF. The CDR3 nucleotides read TGTGCCAGCAGCCTCGGGACAGTTTTGACTGAAGCTTTCTTT.

The chain uses TRBV4-1 and TRBJ1-6, with no clear D. CDR3 length: 14 residues. The germline CDR1 and CDR2 sequences are MGHRA and YSYEKL. V gave up 6 bases and J gave up 7 bases, with 13 bases separating them. CDR3 coding DNA: TGCGCCAGCAGTCGGGAGATGTGGAATTCACCCCTCCACTTT. Translation gives CASSREMWNSPLHF.

The V gene is TRBV5-1, the J gene TRBJ2-5, with D maybe TRBD2 (5 bases). Trimming pared 3 bases from V and 1 base from J, leaving 10 bases between. The CDR3 sequence is 14 residues long. Germline V gene sequence: CDR1 SGHRS, CDR2 YFSETQ. The CDR3 region has the DNA TGCGCCAGCAGCTCCACTAGAGTCCAAGAGACCCAGTACTTC. Residues: CASSSTRVQETQYF. The entire variable domain, with the rest obtained from reference TRBV5-1 and TRBJ2-5, is as follows: KAGVTQTPRYLIKTRGQQVTLSCSPISGHRSVSWYQQTPGQGLQFLFEYFSETQRNKGNFPGRFSGRQFSNSRSEMNVSTLELGDSALYLCASSSTRVQETQYFGPGTRLLVL.

The rearrangement links TRBV9 to TRBJ2-2, with 10 bases matching TRBD2. Trimming removed 3 bases from V and 6 bases from J; junction bases left unmatched: 8. This CDR3 is built from 16 residues. The V gene's germline CDR1 is SGDLS and CDR2 YYNGEE. The CDR3 here is CASSGGSGLASGELFF. In DNA, the CDR3 is TGTGCCAGCAGCGGAGGCTCGGGACTAGCGTCCGGGGAGCTGTTTTTT. Looking up the rest from reference TRBV9 and TRBJ2-2 gives the full variable domain: DSGVTQTPKHLITATGQRVTLRCSPRSGDLSVYWYQQSLDQGLQFLIQYYNGEERAKGNILERFSAQQFPDLHSELNLSSLELGDSALYFCASSGGSGLASGELFFGEGSRLTVL.

This clone was detected once. The chain joins TRBV6-6 to TRBJ1-2, with TRBD1 matching 7 bases. Trimming at V came to 2 bases and at J to 5 bases, leaving 8 bases not matched to a gene. Germline V gene lookup returns CDR1 MNHNY and CDR2 SVGAGI (reference sequence). CDR3 length: 15 residues. The CDR3 here is CASSYGGTGAYGYTF. The CDR3 DNA sequence: TGTGCCAGCAGTTACGGGGGCACAGGGGCATATGGCTACACCTTC.

The rearrangement uses TRBV7-3 and TRBJ2-1; 8 nucleotides agree with TRBD2. The CDR3 has 14 amino acids. Germline trimming cut 0 bases from V and 12 bases from J; bases unmatched to any gene: 7. CDR1 SGHTA and CDR2 FQGTGA come from the germline V gene. CDR3 residues: CASSLTTASGRQFF. The CDR3 nucleotides read TGTGCCAGCAGCTTAACCACAGCCAGCGGGAGGCAGTTCTTC.

The chain links TRBV2 to TRBJ1-5; TRBD1 matches at 10 bases. Germline CDR1 is SNHLY and CDR2 is FYNNEI. V lost 5 bases, J lost 0 bases, and 4 bases stayed unmatched. The CDR3 extends over 16 amino acids. CDR3 nucleotides: TGTGCCAGCAGTCGACAGGGGGCCCGTAGCAATCAGCCCCAGCATTTT. Translated: CASSRQGARSNQPQHF.